The clone carrying this TCR beta chain was counted a single time. The data belong to a study of blood T cell repertoires in COVID-19. Study-level background: PBMCs, B-cell-depleted T cells, or T cells were the source of the cDNA or gDNA that made up the material.

Libraries were prepared by immunoSEQ multiplex PCR; TCRdb keeps only in-frame clonotypes and omits some of them. The sample has tens of thousands of clones, around four fifths seen once. CDR3 length: 14 amino acids. Trimming at V came to 4 bases and at J to 2 bases, leaving 5 bases not matched to a gene. Per germline, CDR1 KGHSH and CDR2 LQKENI. This receptor was identified in a human donor in a cohort sampled during active COVID-19. The specimen sequenced was peripheral blood. V and J are TRBV18 and TRBJ2-7, with 7 bases fitting TRBD2. Written as DNA, the CDR3 is TGTGCCAGCTCACTAGGGGAGGGGACCTACGAGCAGTACTTC. Translated, it gives CASSLGEGTYEQYF.